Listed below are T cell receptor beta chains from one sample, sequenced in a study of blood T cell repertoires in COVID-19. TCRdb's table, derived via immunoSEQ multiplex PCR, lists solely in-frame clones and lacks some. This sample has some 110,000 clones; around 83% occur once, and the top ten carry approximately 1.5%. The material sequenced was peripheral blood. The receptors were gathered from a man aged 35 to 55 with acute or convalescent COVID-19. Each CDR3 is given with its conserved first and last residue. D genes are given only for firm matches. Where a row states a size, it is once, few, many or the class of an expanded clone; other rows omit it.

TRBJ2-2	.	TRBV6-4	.	CARYSRTDTNTGELFF	TGTGCCAGATACTCCAGGACAGATACGAACACCGGGGAGCTGTTTTTT
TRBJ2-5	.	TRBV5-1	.	CASSFTPGEETQYF	TGCGCCAGCAGCTTTACCCCAGGGGAAGAGACCCAGTACTTC
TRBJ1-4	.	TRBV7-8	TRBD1	CASSSIPGRQGNEKLFF	TGTGCCAGCAGCTCTATCCCCGGGAGACAGGGAAATGAAAAACTGTTTTTT
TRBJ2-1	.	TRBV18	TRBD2	CASSGTRPVSNEQFF	TGTGCCAGCTCGGGGACTAGGCCGGTTTCCAATGAGCAGTTCTTC
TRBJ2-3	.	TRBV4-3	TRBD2	CASSQHQGRGGDTQYF	TGCGCCAGCAGCCAACACCAAGGACGGGGGGGAGATACGCAGTATTTT
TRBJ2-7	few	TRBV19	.	CASSLQGYEQYF	TGTGCCAGTAGTTTACAGGGTTACGAGCAGTACTTC
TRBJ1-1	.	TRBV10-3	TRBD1	CAISGRGQGNTEAFF	TGTGCCATCAGTGGACGAGGACAGGGGAACACTGAAGCTTTCTTT
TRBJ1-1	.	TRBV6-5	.	CASSWAQNTEAFF	TGTGCCAGCAGTTGGGCCCAGAACACTGAAGCTTTCTTT
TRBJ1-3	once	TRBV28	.	CASSATANSGNTIYF	TGTGCCAGCAGCGCGACAGCTAACTCTGGAAACACCATATATTTT
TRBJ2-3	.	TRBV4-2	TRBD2	CASSLSSGSTDTQYF	TGTGCCAGCAGCCTCTCTAGCGGGAGCACAGATACGCAGTATTTT
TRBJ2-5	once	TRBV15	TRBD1	CATSRGQGGTQYF	TGTGCCACCAGCAGAGGACAGGGTGGGACCCAGTACTTC
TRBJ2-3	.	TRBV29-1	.	CSVHLTGGGTDTQYF	TGCAGCGTACACCTAACCGGCGGGGGCACAGATACGCAGTATTTT
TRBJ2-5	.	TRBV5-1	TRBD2	CASSLASGEGETQYF	TGCGCCAGCAGCTTGGCCAGCGGGGAGGGAGAGACCCAGTACTTC
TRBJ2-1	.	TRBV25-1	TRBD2	CASSELDRRESEQFF	TGTGCCAGCAGTGAATTAGATAGGCGGGAGAGTGAGCAGTTCTTC
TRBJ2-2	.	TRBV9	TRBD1	CASSAGTGLNTGELFF	TGTGCCAGCAGCGCCGGGACAGGTCTGAACACCGGGGAGCTGTTTTTT
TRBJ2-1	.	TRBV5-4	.	CASSDTYNEQFF	TGTGCCAGCAGCGATACATACAATGAGCAGTTCTTC
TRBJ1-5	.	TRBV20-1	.	CSASSAGQPQHF	TGCAGTGCTAGTTCGGCGGGTCAGCCCCAGCATTTT
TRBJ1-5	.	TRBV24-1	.	CAGRGGPGPQHF	TGTGCCGGACGGGGGGGGCCGGGGCCCCAGCATTTT
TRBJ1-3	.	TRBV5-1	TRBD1	CASSWAPIGQGGSGNTIYF	TGCGCCAGCAGCTGGGCTCCGATAGGACAGGGAGGTTCTGGAAACACCATATATTTT
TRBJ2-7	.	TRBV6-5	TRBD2	CASSYRGGGVYEQYF	TGTGCCAGCAGTTACCGCGGGGGTGGGGTCTACGAGCAGTACTTC
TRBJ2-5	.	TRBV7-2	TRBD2	CASSLAFGLAGPRETQYF	TGTGCCAGCAGCTTAGCGTTCGGACTAGCGGGGCCCAGAGAGACCCAGTACTTC
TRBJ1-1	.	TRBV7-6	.	CASSLQQGMNTEAFF	TGTGCCAGCAGCCTCCAACAGGGTATGAACACTGAAGCTTTCTTT
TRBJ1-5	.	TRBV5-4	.	CASSLGPLGKPQHF	TGTGCCAGCAGCTTGGGGCCTCTAGGAAAGCCCCAGCATTTT
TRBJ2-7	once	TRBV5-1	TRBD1	CASSLHQWDRGYEQYF	TGCGCCAGCAGCCTCCACCAGTGGGACAGGGGCTACGAGCAGTACTTC
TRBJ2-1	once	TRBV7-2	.	CASSLVPNSYNEQFF	TGTGCCAGCAGCTTAGTGCCTAACTCCTACAATGAGCAGTTCTTC
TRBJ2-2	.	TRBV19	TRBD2	CASSIDRLFLAGGGTGELFF	TGTGCCAGTAGTATAGATCGACTTTTTCTAGCGGGAGGTGGCACCGGGGAGCTGTTTTTT
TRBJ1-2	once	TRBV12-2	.	CASRTTGLIVTGKGYTF	TGTGCAAGTCGAACCACAGGGCTCATCGTGACGGGCAAGGGCTACACCTTC
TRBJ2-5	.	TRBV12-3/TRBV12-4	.	CASGRGYEETQYF	TGTGCCAGCGGACGGGGTTATGAGGAGACCCAGTACTTC
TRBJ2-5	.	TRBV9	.	CASSEEAGANQETQYF	TGTGCCAGCAGCGAAGAGGCGGGGGCGAACCAAGAGACCCAGTACTTC
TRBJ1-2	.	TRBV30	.	CAWSLAGVDGYTF	TGTGCCTGGAGTTTGGCAGGGGTGGATGGCTACACCTTC
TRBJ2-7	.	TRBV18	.	CASSPAGLAAPSYEQYF	TGTGCCAGCTCACCGGCGGGGTTAGCAGCCCCTTCCTACGAGCAGTACTTC
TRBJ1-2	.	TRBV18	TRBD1	CASSPRGQGTGGYTF	TGTGCCAGCTCACCCCGGGGACAGGGGACAGGTGGCTACACCTTC
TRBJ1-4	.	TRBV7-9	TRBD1	CASSLVLGTGVEKLFF	TGTGCCAGCAGCTTAGTTTTGGGGACAGGGGTCGAAAAACTGTTTTTT
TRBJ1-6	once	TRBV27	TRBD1	CATRGTGESPLHF	TGTGCCACACGCGGGACAGGGGAGTCACCCCTCCACTTT
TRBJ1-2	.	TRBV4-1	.	CASSQDPRVGYTF	TGCGCCAGCAGCCAAGACCCCAGGGTTGGCTACACCTTC
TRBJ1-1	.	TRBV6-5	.	CASSPRGGNTEAFF	TGTGCCAGCAGCCCAAGGGGCGGGAACACTGAAGCTTTCTTT
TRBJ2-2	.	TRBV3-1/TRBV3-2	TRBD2	CASSPRVAGYTGELFF	TGTGCCAGCAGCCCCCGGGTAGCGGGGTACACCGGGGAGCTGTTTTTT
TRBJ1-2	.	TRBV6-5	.	CASSYLGTFYGYTF	TGTGCCAGCAGTTACTTGGGGACATTCTATGGCTACACCTTC
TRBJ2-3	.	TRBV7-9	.	CASSLVDRPDSTDTQYF	TGTGCCAGCAGCTTAGTTGACAGACCGGATTCCACAGATACGCAGTATTTT
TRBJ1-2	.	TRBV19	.	CASSNTGNYGYTF	TGTGCCAGTAGTAATACGGGTAACTATGGCTACACCTTC
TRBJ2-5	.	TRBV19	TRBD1	CASSTTGAGTQYF	TGTGCCAGTAGTACGACAGGGGCGGGGACCCAGTACTTC
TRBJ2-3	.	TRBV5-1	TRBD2	CASSFLGGTPTDTQYF	TGCGCCAGCAGCTTTTTGGGGGGGACCCCCACAGATACGCAGTATTTT
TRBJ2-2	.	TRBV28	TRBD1	CASSLIGQGNTGELFF	TGTGCCAGCAGTTTAATCGGACAGGGAAACACCGGGGAGCTGTTTTTT
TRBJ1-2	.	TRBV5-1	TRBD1	CASSPGTGTGGYTF	TGCGCCAGCAGCCCCGGGACAGGGACCGGTGGCTACACCTTC